This TCR beta chain came from a study of graft-versus-host responses after intestinal transplantation. The method was immunoSEQ multiplex PCR; TCRdb's version includes in-frame clones alone and lacks a portion of them. The sample lists about 97,000 clones, 90% seen once, with 15% to 20% in the top ten. The germline V gene has CDR1 MNHEY and CDR2 SVGAGI. Trimming pared 0 bases from V and 3 bases from J, leaving 8 bases between. The length of the CDR3 is 15 residues. This material consisted of PBMCs, taken 450 to 460 days after intestinal transplant. The clonotype originates from a human patient who received an intestinal transplant, so some T cells may come from the graft donor. The chain joins TRBV6-5 to TRBJ1-4; D not resolved. The CDR3 here is CASSYSGRPNEKLFF. The CDR3 DNA follows: TGTGCCAGCAGTTACTCGGGCAGACCTAATGAAAAACTGTTTTTT.